A selection of T cell receptor beta chains follows, all from one sample in a study of blood T cell repertoires in COVID-19. The data were produced by immunoSEQ multiplex PCR, yet TCRdb's version contains in-frame clones alone and is incomplete. Counted here are more than 200,000 clones, 85% to 90% occurring once; the ten biggest clones make up 3.5% to 4%. Sequenced material: PBMCs or T cells enriched from blood (not recorded which). These receptors were collected from a woman under 40 with acute COVID-19. The CDR3 runs from the conserved cysteine through the conserved F or W. The order of the fields is V gene, J gene, CDR3 length, D gene, clone size, CDR3 protein, CDR3 DNA. A D gene is named only where the DNA matches it firmly. For some rows the clone size is stated as once, few or many, or as a class when expanded; others skip it.

TRBV5-4,TRBJ2-7,15,-,-,CASSLLGAGIYEQYF,TGTGCCAGCAGCTTGCTGGGGGCTGGAATCTACGAGCAGTACTTC
TRBV9,TRBJ2-1,15,TRBD2,-,CASSVAGGPYNEQFF,TGTGCCAGCAGCGTAGCGGGGGGTCCCTACAATGAGCAGTTCTTC
TRBV2,TRBJ1-4,15,TRBD1,once,CASSEPETGDEKLFF,TGTGCCAGCAGTGAACCTGAAACAGGGGACGAAAAACTGTTTTTT
TRBV11-2,TRBJ1-1,13,-,-,CASSPVGNTEAFF,TGTGCCAGCAGTCCGGTCGGGAACACTGAAGCTTTCTTT
TRBV10-1,TRBJ2-7,15,TRBD2,-,CASSPGGPSWYEQYF,TGCGCCAGCAGTCCGGGGGGGCCTTCTTGGTACGAGCAGTACTTC
TRBV2,TRBJ2-5,14,-,-,CASSWETSWETQYF,TGTGCCAGCTCGTGGGAGACTAGTTGGGAGACCCAGTACTTC
TRBV15,TRBJ2-2,15,TRBD1,once,CATSRWQGDTGELFF,TGTGCCACCAGCAGGTGGCAGGGGGACACCGGGGAGCTGTTTTTT
TRBV11-2,TRBJ2-5,13,-,-,CASSKDSQETQYF,TGTGCCAGCAGCAAAGACAGCCAAGAGACCCAGTACTTC
TRBV11-2,TRBJ2-1,15,-,-,CASSLEGGAINEQFF,TGTGCCAGCAGCTTAGAAGGGGGGGCTATCAATGAGCAGTTCTTC
TRBV6-5,TRBJ1-6,14,-,-,CASRLGTQNSPLHF,TGTGCCAGCAGGCTCGGGACACAGAATTCACCCCTCCACTTT
TRBV7-9,TRBJ2-7,17,TRBD2,many,CASSSLTSGGIKYEQYF,TGTGCCAGCAGCTCACTGACTAGCGGGGGTATCAAGTACGAGCAGTACTTC
TRBV4-1,TRBJ2-7,14,TRBD2,-,CASSPGTTNLEQYF,TGCGCCAGCAGCCCCGGGACTACAAATCTCGAGCAGTACTTC
TRBV9,TRBJ1-1,13,-,once,CASSVDEYTEAFF,TGTGCCAGCAGCGTAGATGAGTACACTGAAGCTTTCTTT
TRBV5-4,TRBJ1-1,11,-,few,CASSSTEAAFF,TGTGCCAGCAGCTCGACAGAGGCAGCTTTCTTT
TRBV18,TRBJ1-1,18,TRBD1,once,CASSPRGKGQGAYTEAFF,TGTGCCAGCTCACCACGAGGAAAAGGACAGGGGGCTTACACTGAAGCTTTCTTT
TRBV28,TRBJ1-2,13,TRBD1,-,CASSLGTVYGYTF,TGTGCCAGCAGCCTTGGGACAGTCTATGGCTACACCTTC
TRBV19,TRBJ2-1,15,-,-,CASTPFGTPADEQFF,TGTGCCAGTACCCCGTTCGGGACACCCGCCGATGAGCAGTTCTTC
TRBV18,TRBJ2-7,12,-,-,CASSPLGEEQYF,TGTGCCAGCTCACCACTAGGGGAAGAGCAGTACTTC
TRBV7-6,TRBJ1-2,17,TRBD1,-,CASSLGPYQGQDYGYTF,TGTGCCAGCAGCTTAGGTCCTTACCAAGGACAGGACTATGGCTACACCTTC